The 10 T cell receptor beta chains below were found in one sample sequenced in a study of blood T cell repertoires in COVID-19. TCRdb keeps only in-frame clones here, not all; method: immunoSEQ multiplex PCR. The data hold some 22,000 clones, with 65% to 90% observed a single time. The specimen sequenced was peripheral blood. Receptors were obtained from an older man with acute or convalescent COVID-19.

The rearrangement joins TRBV30 to TRBJ1-4; D is perhaps TRBD1 (6 bases). V was cut by 2 bases and J by 3 bases, with 13 bases left in between. This CDR3 spans 15 amino acids. Germline V gives CDR1 GTSNPN, CDR2 SVGIG (reference sequence). The CDR3 reads CAWSRSGDANEKLFF. The CDR3 nucleotides read TGTGCCTGGAGTAGGTCAGGGGATGCTAATGAAAAACTGTTTTTT.

The rearrangement joins TRBV15 to TRBJ1-2, with D unclear. The germline CDR1 and CDR2 sequences are LNHNV and YYDKDF (reference sequence). Trimming shortened V by 1 base and J by 8 bases, and 11 bases separated the two germline ends. The CDR3 consists of 13 residues. Written as DNA, the CDR3 is TGTGCCACCAGCAGAGGGGGAGGGCAGGGCTACACCTTC. Encoded protein: CATSRGGGQGYTF.

The chain has TRBV9 and TRBJ2-3; 13 bases fit TRBD2. J was trimmed by 5 bases and V by 4 bases; bases with no gene match: 10. The CDR3 has 17 amino acids. Germline V gene lookup returns CDR1 SGDLS and CDR2 YYNGEE. CDR3 DNA sequence: TGTGCCAGCAGCCTCGGAACTAGCGGGGGGGCTGGAGATACGCAGTATTTT. Translation: CASSLGTSGGAGDTQYF.

This clone appeared a few times. This chain uses TRBV5-4 with TRBJ1-2; a possible D gene is TRBD1 (5 bases). This CDR3 contains 13 residues. Germline V gene sequence: CDR1 SGHNT, CDR2 YYREEE (reference sequence). V was clipped by 2 bases and J by 6 bases, with 11 bases between them. The chain's CDR3 is CASSFPGFDGYTF. In DNA, the CDR3 is TGTGCCAGCAGCTTTCCAGGGTTTGATGGCTACACCTTC.

The V gene is TRBV15, the J gene TRBJ1-4; D is undetermined. V lost 0 bases, J lost 5 bases, and 13 bases lay in between. The CDR3 contains 16 residues. The germline V gene encodes CDR1 LNHNV and CDR2 YYDKDF (reference sequence). CDR3 sequence (DNA): TGTGCCACCAGCAGAGATAAAGCGGCCGAAAATGAAAAACTGTTTTTT. Encoded protein: CATSRDKAAENEKLFF.

This chain joins TRBV10-3 and TRBJ1-1; D is possibly TRBD1 (5 bases). With 6 bases removed from V and 4 bases from J, the gap between germline ends came to 12 bases. CDR1 and CDR2 from the germline V gene are ENHRY and SYGVKD. The CDR3 is made up of 13 amino acids. The CDR3 protein is CAIRAGGGTEAFF. The CDR3 nucleotides read TGTGCCATCAGGGCCGGGGGAGGCACTGAAGCTTTCTTT.

V is TRBV5-1 and J is TRBJ2-7, with 8 bases aligning to TRBD1. Germline loops: CDR1 SGHRS, CDR2 YFSETQ. This CDR3 has 14 amino acids. V shed 4 bases, J shed 5 bases, and the junction held 8 bases outside the gene matches. Here the CDR3 DNA reads TGCGCCAGCAGCCCTGGGGCAGGGGGCCACGAGCAGTACTTC. This gives the protein CASSPGAGGHEQYF. Together with reference TRBV5-1 and TRBJ2-7, the CDR3 gives the full variable domain: KAGVTQTPRYLIKTRGQQVTLSCSPISGHRSVSWYQQTPGQGLQFLFEYFSETQRNKGNFPGRFSGRQFSNSRSEMNVSTLELGDSALYLCASSPGAGGHEQYFGPGTRLTVT.

This clone was seen only a few times. The chain carries TRBV18 and TRBJ1-2; tentative D call: TRBD1 (6 bases). The germline gives CDR1 KGHSH, CDR2 LQKENI. Trimming stripped 6 bases from V and 3 bases from J, with 14 bases between. The CDR3 is 14 residues long. The CDR3 here is CASSGQTFDYGYTF. CDR3 nucleotide sequence: TGTGCCAGCTCCGGACAGACTTTTGACTATGGCTACACCTTC.

This clone occurred once. The chain employs TRBV10-3 and TRBJ2-7, with TRBD1 identical over 7 bases. Germline lookup yields CDR1 ENHRY and CDR2 SYGVKD. The CDR3 has 16 amino acids. J gave up 2 bases and V 0 bases, and 7 bases lay outside the gene matches. CDR3 amino acids: CAISESSGQLTYEQYF. The CDR3 DNA reads as TGTGCCATCAGTGAGTCCTCGGGACAGTTAACCTACGAGCAGTACTTC.

This chain links TRBV19 with TRBJ2-5, with a weak D call TRBD2 (5 bases). This CDR3 is 11 amino acids long. Germline CDR1 LNHDA, CDR2 SQIVND (reference sequence). V shed 6 bases and J shed 12 bases, with 14 bases lying between them. CDR3 sequence reads: CASRNVEEEYF. DNA of the CDR3: TGTGCCAGTAGGAATGTCGAGGAGGAGTACTTC. The complete variable domain, with remaining parts taken from reference TRBV19 and TRBJ2-5, reads DGGITQSPKYLFRKEGQNVTLSCEQNLNHDAMYWYRQDPGQGLRLIYYSQIVNDFQKGDIAEGYSVSREKKESFPLTVTSAQKNPTAFYLCASRNVEEEYFGPGTRLLVL.